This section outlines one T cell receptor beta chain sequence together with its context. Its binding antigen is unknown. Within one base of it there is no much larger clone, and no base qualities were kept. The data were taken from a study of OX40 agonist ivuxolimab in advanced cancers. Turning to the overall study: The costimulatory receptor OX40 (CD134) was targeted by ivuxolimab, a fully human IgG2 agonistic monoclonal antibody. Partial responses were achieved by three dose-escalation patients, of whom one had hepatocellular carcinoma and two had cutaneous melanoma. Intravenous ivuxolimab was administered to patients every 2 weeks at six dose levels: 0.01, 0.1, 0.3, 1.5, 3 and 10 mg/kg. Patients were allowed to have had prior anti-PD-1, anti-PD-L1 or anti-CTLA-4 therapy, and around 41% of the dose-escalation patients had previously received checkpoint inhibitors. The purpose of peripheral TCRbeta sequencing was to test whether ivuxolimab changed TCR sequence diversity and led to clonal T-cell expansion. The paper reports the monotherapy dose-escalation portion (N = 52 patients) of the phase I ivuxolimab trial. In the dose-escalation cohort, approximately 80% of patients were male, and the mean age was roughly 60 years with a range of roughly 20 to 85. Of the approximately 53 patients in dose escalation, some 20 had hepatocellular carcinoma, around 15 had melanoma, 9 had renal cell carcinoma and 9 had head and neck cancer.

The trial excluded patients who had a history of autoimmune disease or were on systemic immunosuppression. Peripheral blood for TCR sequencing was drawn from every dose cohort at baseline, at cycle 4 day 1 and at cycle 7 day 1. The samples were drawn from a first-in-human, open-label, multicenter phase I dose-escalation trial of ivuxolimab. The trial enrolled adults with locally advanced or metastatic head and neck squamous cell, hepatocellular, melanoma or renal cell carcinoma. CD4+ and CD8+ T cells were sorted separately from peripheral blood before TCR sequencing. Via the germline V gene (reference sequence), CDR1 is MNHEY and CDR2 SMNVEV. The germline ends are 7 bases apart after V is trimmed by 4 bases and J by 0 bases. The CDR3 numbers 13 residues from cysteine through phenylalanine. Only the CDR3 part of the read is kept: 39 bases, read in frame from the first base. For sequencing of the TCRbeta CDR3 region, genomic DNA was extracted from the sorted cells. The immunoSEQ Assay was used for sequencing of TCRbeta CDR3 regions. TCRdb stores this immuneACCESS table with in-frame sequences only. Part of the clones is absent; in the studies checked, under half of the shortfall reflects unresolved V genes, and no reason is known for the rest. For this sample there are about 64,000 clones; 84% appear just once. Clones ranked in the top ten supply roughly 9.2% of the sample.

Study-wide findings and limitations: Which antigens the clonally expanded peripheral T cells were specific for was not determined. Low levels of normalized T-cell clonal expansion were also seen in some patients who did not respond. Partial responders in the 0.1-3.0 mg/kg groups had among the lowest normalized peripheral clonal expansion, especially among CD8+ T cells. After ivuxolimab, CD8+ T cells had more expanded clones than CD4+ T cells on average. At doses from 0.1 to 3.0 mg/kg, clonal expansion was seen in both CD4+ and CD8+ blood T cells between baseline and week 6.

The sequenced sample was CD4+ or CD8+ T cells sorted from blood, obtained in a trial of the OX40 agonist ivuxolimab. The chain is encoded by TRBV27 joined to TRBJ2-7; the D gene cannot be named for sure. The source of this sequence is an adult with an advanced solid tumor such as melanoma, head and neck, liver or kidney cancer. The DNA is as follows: TGTGCCAGCAGTTCCCCTACCTCCTACGAGCAGTACTTC. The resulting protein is CASSSPTSYEQYF.